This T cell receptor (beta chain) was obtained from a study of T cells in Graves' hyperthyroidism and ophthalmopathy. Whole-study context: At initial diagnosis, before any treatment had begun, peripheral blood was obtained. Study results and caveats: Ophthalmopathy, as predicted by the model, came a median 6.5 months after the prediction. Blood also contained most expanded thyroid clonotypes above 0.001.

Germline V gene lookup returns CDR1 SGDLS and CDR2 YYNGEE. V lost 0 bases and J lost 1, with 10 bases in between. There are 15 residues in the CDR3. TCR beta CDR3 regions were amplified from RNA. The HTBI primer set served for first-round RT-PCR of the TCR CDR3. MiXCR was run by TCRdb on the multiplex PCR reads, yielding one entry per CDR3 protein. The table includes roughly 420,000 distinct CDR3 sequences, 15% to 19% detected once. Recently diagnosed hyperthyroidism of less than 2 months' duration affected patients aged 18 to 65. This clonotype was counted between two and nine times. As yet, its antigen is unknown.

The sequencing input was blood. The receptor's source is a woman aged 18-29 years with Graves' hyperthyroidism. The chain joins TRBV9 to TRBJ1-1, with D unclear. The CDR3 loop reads CASSVGTRRNTEAFF. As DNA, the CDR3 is TGTGCCAGCAGCGTAGGGACTCGGAGGAACACTGAAGCTTTCTTT. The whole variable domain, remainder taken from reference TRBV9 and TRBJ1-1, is DSGVTQTPKHLITATGQRVTLRCSPRSGDLSVYWYQQSLDQGLQFLIQYYNGEERAKGNILERFSAQQFPDLHSELNLSSLELGDSALYFCASSVGTRRNTEAFFGQGTRLTVV.